This T cell receptor (beta chain) was documented in a study of shared clonotypes between healthy human individuals. Study findings and constraints: Represented diversity (both genetic and exposure-history) was limited by the small number of donors. Clonotypes that were shared across several donors made up approximately 5% of naive CD4 clonotypes.

V shed 5 bases, J shed 1 base, and the junction held 18 bases outside the gene matches. The CDR3 is 19 amino acids. Germline-derived CDR1 and CDR2 are LNHDA and SQIVND (reference sequence). Genomic DNA from each subset was divided evenly over several immunoSEQ plates. TCRdb's copy holds only in-frame clones and misses some; the assay was immunoSEQ multiplex PCR. The repertoire consists of approximately 2.3 million clones, with over 90% occurring once and the leading ten covering 0.39%. Worth noting for this clone: Antigen specificity is unknown.

Sequences were obtained from naive CD4+ T cells from PBMCs. This sample's subset: CD45RA+ positively selected. J is TRBJ1-1 and V is TRBV19, with 8 nucleotides matching TRBD1. This TCR was recovered from a man between 18 and 29 years old in good health. Some clones in this sample may be carry-over from other donors' samples. In DNA, the CDR3 is TGTGCCAGTAGTTTATTCCAAGGACAGGGTCGACGTTCGAACACTGAAGCTTTCTTT. Translated: CASSLFQGQGRRSNTEAFF.